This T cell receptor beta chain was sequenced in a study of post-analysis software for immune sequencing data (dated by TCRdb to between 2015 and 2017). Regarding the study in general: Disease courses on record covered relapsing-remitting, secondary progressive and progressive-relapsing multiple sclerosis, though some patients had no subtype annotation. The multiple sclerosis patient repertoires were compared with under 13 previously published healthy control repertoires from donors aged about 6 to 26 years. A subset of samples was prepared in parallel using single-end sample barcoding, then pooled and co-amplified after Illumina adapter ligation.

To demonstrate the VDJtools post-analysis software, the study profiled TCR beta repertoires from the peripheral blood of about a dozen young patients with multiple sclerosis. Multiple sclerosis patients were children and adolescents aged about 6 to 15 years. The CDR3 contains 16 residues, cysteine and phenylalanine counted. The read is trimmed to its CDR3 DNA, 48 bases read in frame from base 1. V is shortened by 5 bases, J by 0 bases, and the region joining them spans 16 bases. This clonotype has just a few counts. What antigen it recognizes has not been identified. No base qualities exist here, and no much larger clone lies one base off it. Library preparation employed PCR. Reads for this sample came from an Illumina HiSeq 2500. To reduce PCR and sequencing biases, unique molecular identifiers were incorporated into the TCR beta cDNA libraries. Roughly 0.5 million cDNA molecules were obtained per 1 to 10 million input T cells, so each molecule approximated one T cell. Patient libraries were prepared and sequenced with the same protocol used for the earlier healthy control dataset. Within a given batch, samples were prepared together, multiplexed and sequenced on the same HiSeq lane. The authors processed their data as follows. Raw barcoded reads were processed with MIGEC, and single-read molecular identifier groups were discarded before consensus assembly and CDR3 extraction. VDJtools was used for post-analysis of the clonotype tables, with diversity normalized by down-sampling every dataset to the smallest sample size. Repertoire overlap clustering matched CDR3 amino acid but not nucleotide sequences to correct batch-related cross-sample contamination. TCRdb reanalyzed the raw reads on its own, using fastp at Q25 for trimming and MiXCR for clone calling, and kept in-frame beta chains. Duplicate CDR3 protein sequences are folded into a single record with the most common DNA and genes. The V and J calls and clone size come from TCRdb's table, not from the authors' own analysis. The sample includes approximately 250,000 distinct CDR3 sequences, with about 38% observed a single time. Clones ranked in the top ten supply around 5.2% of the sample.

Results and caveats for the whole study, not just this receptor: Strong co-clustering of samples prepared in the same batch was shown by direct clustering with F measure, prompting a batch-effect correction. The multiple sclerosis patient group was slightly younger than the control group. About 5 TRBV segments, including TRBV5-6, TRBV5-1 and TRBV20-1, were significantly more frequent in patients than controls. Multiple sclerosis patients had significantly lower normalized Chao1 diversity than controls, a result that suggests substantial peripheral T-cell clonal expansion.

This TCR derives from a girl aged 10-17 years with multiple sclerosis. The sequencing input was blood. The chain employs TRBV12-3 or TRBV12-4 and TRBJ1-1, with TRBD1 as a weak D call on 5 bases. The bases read TGTGCCAGCAGTCAAGGGACGGTGACAATGAACACTGAAGCTTTCTTT. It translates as CASSQGTVTMNTEAFF.